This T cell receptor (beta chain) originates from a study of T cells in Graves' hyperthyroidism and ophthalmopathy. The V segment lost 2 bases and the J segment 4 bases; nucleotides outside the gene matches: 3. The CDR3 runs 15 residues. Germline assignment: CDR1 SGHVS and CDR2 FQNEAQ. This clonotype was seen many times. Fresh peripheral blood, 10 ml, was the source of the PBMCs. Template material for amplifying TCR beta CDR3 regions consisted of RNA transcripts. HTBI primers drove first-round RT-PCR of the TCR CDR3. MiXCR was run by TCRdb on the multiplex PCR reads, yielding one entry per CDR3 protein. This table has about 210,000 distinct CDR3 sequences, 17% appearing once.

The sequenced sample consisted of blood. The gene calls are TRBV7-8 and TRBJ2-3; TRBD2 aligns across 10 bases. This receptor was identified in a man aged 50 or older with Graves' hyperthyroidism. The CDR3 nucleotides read TGTGCCAGCAGCTTAAAACTAGCGGGACCAGATACGCAGTATTTT. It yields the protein CASSLKLAGPDTQYF.